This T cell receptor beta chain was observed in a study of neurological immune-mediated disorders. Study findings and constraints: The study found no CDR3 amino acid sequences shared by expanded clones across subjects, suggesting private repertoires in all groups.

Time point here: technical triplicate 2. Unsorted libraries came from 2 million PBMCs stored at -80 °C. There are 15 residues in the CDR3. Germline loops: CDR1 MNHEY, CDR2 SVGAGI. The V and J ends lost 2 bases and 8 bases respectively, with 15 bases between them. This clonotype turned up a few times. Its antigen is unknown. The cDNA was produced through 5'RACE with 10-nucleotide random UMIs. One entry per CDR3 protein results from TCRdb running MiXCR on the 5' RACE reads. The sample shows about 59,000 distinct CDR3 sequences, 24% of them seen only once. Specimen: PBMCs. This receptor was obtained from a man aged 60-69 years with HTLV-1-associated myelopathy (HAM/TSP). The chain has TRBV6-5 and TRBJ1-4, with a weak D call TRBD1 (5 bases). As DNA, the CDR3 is TGTGCCAGCAGTTACATGGTAGGGGTAGGAGAAAAACTGTTTTTT. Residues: CASSYMVGVGEKLFF.